The entry below describes one TCR beta chain. As defined, naive CD8 cells were CD45RO-negative and positively selected for CCR7, with terminally differentiated effector memory CD45RA+ cells excluded. These data originate in a study of shared clonotypes between healthy human individuals. Germline values: CDR1 SGHDT, CDR2 YYEEEE. The length of the CDR3 is 19 residues. After removal of 4 bases from V and 3 bases from J, the junction contained 19 bases not matched to a gene. Only in-frame clones appear in the TCRdb table, and some are missing; sequencing was by immunoSEQ multiplex PCR. Among around 2,000,000 clones listed, less than 95% were seen once.

The sequence came from a young man in good health. Specimen: naive CD8+ T cells sorted from blood. This chain links TRBV5-6 with TRBJ2-5, with 9 bases that match TRBD2. The CDR3 coding sequence is TGTGCCAGCAGCCCCGAATACGCGGGGGGGGCCAGGGTTGAAGAGACCCAGTACTTC. Its translation: CASSPEYAGGARVEETQYF.